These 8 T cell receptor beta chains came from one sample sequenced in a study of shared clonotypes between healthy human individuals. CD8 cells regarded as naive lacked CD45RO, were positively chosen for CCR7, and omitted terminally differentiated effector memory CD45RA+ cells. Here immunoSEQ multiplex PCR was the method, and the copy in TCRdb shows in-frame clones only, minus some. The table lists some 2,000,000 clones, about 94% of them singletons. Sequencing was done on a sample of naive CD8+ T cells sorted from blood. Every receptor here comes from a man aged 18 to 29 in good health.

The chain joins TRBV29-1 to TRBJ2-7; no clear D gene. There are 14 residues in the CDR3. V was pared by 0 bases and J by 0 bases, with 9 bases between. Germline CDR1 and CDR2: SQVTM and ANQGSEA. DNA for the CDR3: TGCAGCGTTGAAGATGACACAAGCTCCTACGAGCAGTACTTC. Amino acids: CSVEDDTSSYEQYF.

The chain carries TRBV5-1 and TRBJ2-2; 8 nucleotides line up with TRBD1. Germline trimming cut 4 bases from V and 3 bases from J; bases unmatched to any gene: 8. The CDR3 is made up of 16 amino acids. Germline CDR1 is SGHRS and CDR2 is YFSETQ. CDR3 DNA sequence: TGCGCCAGCAGCATGGAGGACAGGGTGTACACCGGGGAGCTGTTTTTT. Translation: CASSMEDRVYTGELFF.

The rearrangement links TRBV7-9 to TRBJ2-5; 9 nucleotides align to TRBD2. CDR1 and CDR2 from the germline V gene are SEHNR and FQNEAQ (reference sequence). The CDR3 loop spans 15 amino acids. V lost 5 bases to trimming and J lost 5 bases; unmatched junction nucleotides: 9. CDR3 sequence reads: CASSPRGSGSETQYF. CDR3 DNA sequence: TGTGCCAGCAGCCCCCGTGGTAGCGGGAGTGAGACCCAGTACTTC.

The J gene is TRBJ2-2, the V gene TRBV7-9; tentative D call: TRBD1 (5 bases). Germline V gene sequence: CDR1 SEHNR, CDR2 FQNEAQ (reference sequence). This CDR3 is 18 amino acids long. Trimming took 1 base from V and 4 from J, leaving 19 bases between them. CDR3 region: CASSLDPDTGPSTGELFF. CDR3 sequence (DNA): TGTGCCAGCAGCTTAGACCCGGACACTGGGCCCTCCACCGGGGAGCTGTTTTTT.

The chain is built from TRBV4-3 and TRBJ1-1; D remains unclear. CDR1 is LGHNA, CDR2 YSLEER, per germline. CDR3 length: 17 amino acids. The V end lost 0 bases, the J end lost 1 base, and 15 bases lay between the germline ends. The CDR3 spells CASSQEFFAGGNTEAFF. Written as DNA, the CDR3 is TGCGCCAGCAGCCAAGAATTCTTTGCAGGAGGGAACACTGAAGCTTTCTTT.

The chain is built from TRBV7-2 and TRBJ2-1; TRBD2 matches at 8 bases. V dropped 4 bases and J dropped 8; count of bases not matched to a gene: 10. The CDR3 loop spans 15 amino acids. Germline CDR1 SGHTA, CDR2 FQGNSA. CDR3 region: CASSSLAGPGDEQFF. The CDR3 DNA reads TGTGCCAGCAGCTCCCTAGCGGGTCCGGGGGATGAGCAGTTCTTC.

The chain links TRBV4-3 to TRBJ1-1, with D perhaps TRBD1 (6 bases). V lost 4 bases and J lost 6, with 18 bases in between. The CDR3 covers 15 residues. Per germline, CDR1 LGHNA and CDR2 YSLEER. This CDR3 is CASSPELDGGAEAFF. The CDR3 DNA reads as TGCGCCAGCAGCCCAGAACTGGACGGGGGCGCTGAAGCTTTCTTT.

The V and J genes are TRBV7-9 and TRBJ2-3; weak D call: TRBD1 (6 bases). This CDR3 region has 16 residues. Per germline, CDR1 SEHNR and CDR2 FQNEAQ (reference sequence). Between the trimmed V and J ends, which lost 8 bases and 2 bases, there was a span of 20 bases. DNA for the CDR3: TGTGCCAGCGGACAGATCTTGGACATCCACACAGATACGCAGTATTTT. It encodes CASGQILDIHTDTQYF.